This TCR beta chain was recovered during a study of OX40 agonist ivuxolimab in advanced cancers. Broader study findings: In a subset of nonresponders, normalized T-cell clonal expansion was also low.

CDR1 is MDHEN, CDR2 SYDVKM, per germline. Trimming left V 4 bases short and J 1 base short, with 10 bases between. The CDR3 extends over 15 amino acids. This clone has a handful of counts. Its antigen is unknown. Method: immunoSEQ multiplex PCR; TCRdb's copy keeps in-frame clones and lacks some. The data show about 91,000 clones, approximately 85% seen once. The gene calls are TRBV28 and TRBJ2-2; D is ambiguous. The sequencing used CD4+ or CD8+ T cells sorted from blood, collected in a trial of the OX40 agonist ivuxolimab. The TCR originated in an adult with an advanced solid tumor such as melanoma, head and neck, liver or kidney cancer. The CDR3 reads CASSWSIQNTGELFF. Written as DNA, the CDR3 is TGTGCCAGCAGTTGGTCGATCCAGAACACCGGGGAGCTGTTTTTT.